These 14 T cell receptor beta chains were sequenced from one sample in a study of regulatory T cells in long-lasting Graves disease. The time point denotes: persistent/refractory GD, antithyroid drugs over 5 years with positive TRAb. Researchers made the TCR library from RNA that was extracted from PBMCs. Investigators prepared the TCR beta libraries by applying iRepertoire HTBI primers and Arm-PCR of CDR3 regions. TCRdb used MiXCR to reprocess the multiplex PCR reads, holding one entry per CDR3 protein. The sample has some 430,000 distinct CDR3 sequences, roughly 21% seen once. The specimen was peripheral blood mononuclear cells (PBMCs), collected when the disease was refractory, from a patient treated with antithyroid drugs. All receptors come from a female donor with Graves disease.

This clonotype was seen many times. The V and J genes are TRBV28 and TRBJ1-1, with a possible D match to TRBD1 (5 bases). V was pared by 6 bases and J by 1 base, with 15 bases between. This CDR3 is 15 amino acids long. Per germline, CDR1 MDHEN and CDR2 SYDVKM. CDR3 protein: CASSPLDMGNTEAFF. CDR3 DNA: TGTGCCAGCAGCCCTCTGGACATGGGGAACACTGAAGCTTTCTTT.

This clonotype was observed a few times. The rearrangement links TRBV4-2 to TRBJ2-5; tentative D call: TRBD1 (6 bases). Germline values: CDR1 LGHNA, CDR2 YNFKEQ. V was pared by 1 base and J by 2 bases, with 14 bases between. The CDR3 is made up of 16 amino acids. Here the CDR3 reads CASSQVSDSLQETQYF. CDR3 nucleotide sequence: TGTGCCAGCAGCCAAGTATCGGACAGCCTTCAAGAGACCCAGTACTTC.

This clonotype was seen ten or more times. This chain links TRBV2 with TRBJ2-7; 7 bases map to TRBD2. Germline V gene data show CDR1 as SNHLY and CDR2 as FYNNEI. J lost 4 bases, V lost 5 bases, and 5 bases had no gene match. The CDR3 has 13 amino acids. CDR3 amino acids: CASSTARGYEQYF. The CDR3 bases are TGTGCCAGCAGTACCGCGCGGGGGTACGAGCAGTACTTC.

Only a few counts were recorded for this clonotype. The gene calls are TRBV9 and TRBJ1-4, with 7 bases matching TRBD1. With V trimmed by 0 bases and J by 13 bases, 6 bases remained unmatched. Looked up from germline, CDR1 is SGDLS and CDR2 is YYNGEE. The CDR3 is made up of 13 amino acids. In DNA form, the CDR3 reads TGTGCCAGCAGCGTAGGGGAACAGGGGCGACTGTTTTTT. It specifies CASSVGEQGRLFF.

In this sample, this clonotype turned up many times. The rearrangement joins TRBV6-1 to TRBJ2-7; a possible D gene is TRBD1 (6 bases). This CDR3 has 13 residues. Trimming stripped 5 bases from V and 7 bases from J, with 15 bases between. Germline assignment: CDR1 MNHNS and CDR2 SASEGT. CDR3 nucleotides: TGTGCCAGCAGTCCCGGGACATTACCGGAGCAGTACTTC. It codes for CASSPGTLPEQYF.

This clonotype was recorded at least ten times. The rearrangement joins TRBV28 to TRBJ1-1; 9 bases match TRBD1. The V and J ends lost 4 bases and 5 bases, in that order; junction bases with no gene match: 5. Germline CDR1 and CDR2: MDHEN and SYDVKM. The CDR3 extends over 14 amino acids. CDR3 bases: TGTGCCAGCAGTTCCGGACAGGGGATTACTGAAGCTTTCTTT. This gives the protein CASSSGQGITEAFF.

The V gene is TRBV4-1, the J gene TRBJ2-1, with 7 bases fitting TRBD1. The length of the CDR3 is 16 residues. Germline CDR1 and CDR2: MGHRA and YSYEKL. The junction had 13 bases not matched to a gene; V was cut back by 1 base and J by 10 bases. The DNA for the CDR3 is TGCGCCAGCAGCCAAGGTTCGGTGACAGGGACCGGCGAGCAGTTCTTC. Its protein is CASSQGSVTGTGEQFF.

This clonotype was seen more than once but under ten times. J is TRBJ1-5 and V is TRBV4-2; 8 nucleotides agree with TRBD1. Germline trimming cut 3 bases from V and 6 bases from J; bases unmatched to any gene: 4. The CDR3 covers 14 residues. CDR1 and CDR2 from the germline V gene are LGHNA and YNFKEQ. CDR3 in DNA: TGTGCCAGCAGCCATGGACAGGGCGGTCAGCCCCAGCATTTT. It translates to CASSHGQGGQPQHF.

The rearrangement links TRBV29-1 to TRBJ1-2; D may be TRBD1 (6 bases). CDR3 length: 15 residues. V was clipped by 7 bases and J by 3 bases, with 21 bases between them. Per germline, CDR1 SQVTM and CDR2 ANQGSEA. The CDR3 DNA reads as TGCAGCGGTTGGGTCCCCGACAGGCCACACTATGGCTACACCTTC. Translated, it gives CSGWVPDRPHYGYTF.

This clonotype was seen more than once but under ten times. The V call is TRBV6-1, the J call TRBJ2-1; D is undetermined. V dropped 7 bases and J dropped 0 bases, with 13 bases sitting between them. CDR1 and CDR2 from the germline V gene are MNHNS and SASEGT. This CDR3 spans 15 amino acids. CDR3 nucleotide sequence: TGTGCCAGCAAGACTGCCCAGAGCTCCTACAATGAGCAGTTCTTC. Its protein product is CASKTAQSSYNEQFF.

This clonotype was detected many times. This chain links TRBV20-1 with TRBJ2-7; D gene uncertain. Trimming removed 5 bases at V and 2 bases at J, with 7 bases between. The CDR3 has 11 residues. Germline values: CDR1 DFQATT, CDR2 SNEGSKA (reference sequence). DNA of the CDR3: TGCAGTGCTCGACATACCTACGAGCAGTACTTC. It is translated as CSARHTYEQYF.

As concerns this clonotype: A single base separates this from a much larger clone, so it may be a read error. This chain connects TRBV28 to TRBJ1-5, with 8 bases aligning to TRBD1. This CDR3 region has 15 residues. Germline values: CDR1 MDHEN, CDR2 SYDVKM. The CDR3 reads CTSSSAQGANQPQHF. CDR3 coding DNA: TGTACCAGCAGTTCTGCGCAGGGGGCGAATCAGCCCCAGCATTTT.

V and J are TRBV3-1 and TRBJ1-1; possible D gene TRBD1, 6 bases. CDR3 length equals 16 residues. CDR1 and CDR2 (germline): LGHDT, YNNKEL (reference sequence). Deletions cut 0 bases from V and 6 bases from J, with 17 bases between. The CDR3 region has the DNA TGTGCCAGCAGCCAAGAACCTACAGGGCTATCCCCTGAAGCTTTCTTT. It codes for CASSQEPTGLSPEAFF.

V is TRBV19 and J is TRBJ1-4, with 9 positions matching TRBD1. The CDR3 is 16 residues long. CDR1 is LNHDA, CDR2 SQIVND, per germline (reference sequence). The J segment lost 8 bases and the V segment lost 4 bases, leaving 11 bases of the junction unmatched. The CDR3 DNA reads TGTGCCAGTAGTACCCGCGGGGGACAGGGAGGAGAAAAACTGTTTTTT. This gives the protein CASSTRGGQGGEKLFF. Combining the CDR3 with reference TRBV19 and TRBJ1-4 gives the whole variable domain DGGITQSPKYLFRKEGQNVTLSCEQNLNHDAMYWYRQDPGQGLRLIYYSQIVNDFQKGDIAEGYSVSREKKESFPLTVTSAQKNPTAFYLCASSTRGGQGGEKLFFGSGTQLSVL.